This entry features one T cell receptor (beta chain) sequence. The antigen remains undetermined. TCR beta sequencing covered blood CD8+ and CD4+ T cells. The CDR3 loop spans 13 amino acids. V was pared by 6 bases and J by 5 bases, with 16 bases between. Germline V gene data show CDR1 as GTSNPN and CDR2 as SVGIG (reference sequence). An input of 0.5 to 1 ug of RNA was subjected to reverse transcription using random hexamers. One entry per CDR3 protein results from TCRdb running MiXCR on the immunoSEQ multiplex PCR reads. Here the sample spans some 150,000 distinct CDR3 sequences, approximately 94% being singletons. These data come from a study of CD8 T cells in Susac syndrome. About the research overall: When blood was drawn, the patients with Susac syndrome were therapy-naive, on corticosteroids, or on intravenous immunoglobulin alone.

General observations from the study: Where Susac syndrome CD4+ T cell repertoires were concerned, no clonal expansion was evident.

The chain is built from TRBV30 and TRBJ1-1; D is possibly TRBD1 (5 bases). The sequencing sample was made of CD4+ T cells from PBMCs. The TCR comes from a human donor with Susac syndrome. CDR3 DNA sequence: TGTGCCTGTTACCCGGGGGAGCCAACTGAAGCTTTCTTT. It translates to CACYPGEPTEAFF.